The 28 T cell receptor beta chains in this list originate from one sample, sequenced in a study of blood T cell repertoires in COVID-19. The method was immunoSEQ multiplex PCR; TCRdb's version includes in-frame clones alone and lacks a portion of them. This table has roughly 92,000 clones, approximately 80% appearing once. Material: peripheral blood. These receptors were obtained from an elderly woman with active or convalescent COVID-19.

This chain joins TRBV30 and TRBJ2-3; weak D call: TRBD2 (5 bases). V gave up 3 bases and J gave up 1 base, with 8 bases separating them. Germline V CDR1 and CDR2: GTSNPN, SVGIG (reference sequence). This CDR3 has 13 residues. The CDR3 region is CAWSGDGTDTQYF. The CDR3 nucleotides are TGTGCCTGGAGCGGGGATGGCACAGATACGCAGTATTTT.

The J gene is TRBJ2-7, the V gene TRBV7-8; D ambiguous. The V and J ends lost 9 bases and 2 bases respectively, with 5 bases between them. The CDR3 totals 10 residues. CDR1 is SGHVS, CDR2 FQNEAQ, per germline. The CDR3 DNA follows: TGTGCCAGAGAGACCTACGAGCAGTACTTC. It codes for CARETYEQYF.

The CDR3 DNA is TGTGCCAGTAGTATCGTCCGGGAGACTACTGAAGCTTTCTTT. This gives the protein CASSIVRETTEAFF. The chain combines TRBV19 with TRBJ1-1; D not certain. Germline V gives CDR1 LNHDA, CDR2 SQIVND (reference sequence). The CDR3 spans 14 residues. The V end was cut by 3 bases, the J end by 5 bases, with 13 bases between.

The chain's CDR3 is CASRDDRGLGQPQHF. The CDR3 nucleotides read TGTGCCAGCAGGGACGACAGGGGTCTAGGGCAGCCCCAGCATTTT. J is TRBJ1-5 and V is TRBV2; 8 bases match TRBD1. V trimming: 6 bases; J trimming: 7 bases; junction bases outside the gene matches: 11. CDR1 is SNHLY, CDR2 FYNNEI, per germline. This CDR3 has 15 amino acids.

CDR3 residues: CASSPSTGGLAYGYTF. In DNA form, the CDR3 reads TGTGCCAGCTCACCATCTACGGGGGGGCTGGCCTATGGCTACACCTTC. The chain has TRBV18 and TRBJ1-2; maybe TRBD1 (6 bases). The length of the CDR3 is 16 residues. Trimming removed 2 bases from V and 4 bases from J, with 17 bases in between. Germline CDR1 is KGHSH and CDR2 is LQKENI.

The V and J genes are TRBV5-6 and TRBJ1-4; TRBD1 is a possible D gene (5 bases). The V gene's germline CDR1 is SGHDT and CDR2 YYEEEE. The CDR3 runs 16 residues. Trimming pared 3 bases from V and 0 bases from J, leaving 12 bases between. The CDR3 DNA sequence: TGTGCCAGCAGCTCCACCATACAGGCAACTAATGAAAAACTGTTTTTT. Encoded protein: CASSSTIQATNEKLFF.

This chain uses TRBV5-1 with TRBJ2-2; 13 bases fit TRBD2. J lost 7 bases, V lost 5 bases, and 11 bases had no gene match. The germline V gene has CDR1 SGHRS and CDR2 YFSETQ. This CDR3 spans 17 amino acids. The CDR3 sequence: CASSYSGTSGMNGELFF. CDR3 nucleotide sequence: TGCGCCAGCAGTTACTCCGGGACTAGCGGGATGAACGGGGAGCTGTTTTTT.

The CDR3 reads CASTASSSTNEKLFF. The CDR3 region has the DNA TGTGCCAGCACCGCCTCAAGCTCAACTAATGAAAAACTGTTTTTT. V gene TRBV5-5 combines with J gene TRBJ1-4; unclear D gene. The germline gives CDR1 SGHKS, CDR2 YYEKEE (reference sequence). This CDR3 is 15 amino acids long. Trimming took off 6 bases at V and 0 bases at J, with 12 bases between the two ends.

The CDR3 sequence is CAISESRGRISEKLFF. CDR3 bases: TGTGCCATCAGTGAGTCCAGGGGGCGCATTTCTGAAAAACTGTTTTTT. The chain is built from TRBV10-3 and TRBJ1-4; 8 nucleotides align to TRBD1. Per germline, CDR1 ENHRY and CDR2 SYGVKD. V lost 0 bases and J lost 7; bases outside the gene matches: 7. The CDR3 is 16 amino acids.

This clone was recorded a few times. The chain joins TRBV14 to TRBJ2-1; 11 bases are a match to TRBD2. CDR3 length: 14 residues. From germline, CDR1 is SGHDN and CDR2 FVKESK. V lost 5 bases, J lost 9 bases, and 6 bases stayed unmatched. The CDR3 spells CASSDPGLAVEQFF. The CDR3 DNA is TGTGCCAGCAGCGACCCGGGACTAGCGGTTGAGCAGTTCTTC.

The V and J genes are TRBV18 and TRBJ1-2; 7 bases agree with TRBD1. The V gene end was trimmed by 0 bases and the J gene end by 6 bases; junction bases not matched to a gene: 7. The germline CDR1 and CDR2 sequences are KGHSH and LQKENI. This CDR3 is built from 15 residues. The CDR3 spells CASSPPINRGHGYTF. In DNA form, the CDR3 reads TGTGCCAGCTCACCACCGATAAACAGGGGACATGGCTACACCTTC. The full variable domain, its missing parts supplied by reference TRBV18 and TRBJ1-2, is NAGVMQNPRHLVRRRGQEARLRCSPMKGHSHVYWYRQLPEEGLKFMVYLQKENIIDESGMPKERFSAEFPKEGPSILRIQQVVRGDSAAYFCASSPPINRGHGYTFGSGTRLTVV.

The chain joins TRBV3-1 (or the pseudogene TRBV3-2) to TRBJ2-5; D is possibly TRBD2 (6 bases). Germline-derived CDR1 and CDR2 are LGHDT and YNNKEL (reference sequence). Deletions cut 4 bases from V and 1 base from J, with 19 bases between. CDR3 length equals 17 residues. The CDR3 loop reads CASSPPVLAETQETQYF. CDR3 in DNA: TGTGCCAGCAGCCCCCCCGTTTTAGCGGAGACCCAAGAGACCCAGTACTTC.

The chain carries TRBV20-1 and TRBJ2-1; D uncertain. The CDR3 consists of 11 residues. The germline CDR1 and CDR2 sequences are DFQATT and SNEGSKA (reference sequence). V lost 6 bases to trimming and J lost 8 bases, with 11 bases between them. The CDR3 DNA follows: TGCAGTGCATACCGGTCCTATGAGCAGTTCTTC. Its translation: CSAYRSYEQFF.

CDR3 sequence: CASSPDPDRVGNGYTF. CDR3 DNA sequence: TGTGCCAGCAGCCCCGACCCGGACAGGGTTGGTAATGGCTACACCTTC. The chain combines TRBV5-4 with TRBJ1-2, with 8 bases aligning to TRBD1. Germline trimming cut 4 bases from V and 6 bases from J; bases unmatched to any gene: 14. The CDR3 has 16 residues. The germline gives CDR1 SGHNT, CDR2 YYREEE (reference sequence).

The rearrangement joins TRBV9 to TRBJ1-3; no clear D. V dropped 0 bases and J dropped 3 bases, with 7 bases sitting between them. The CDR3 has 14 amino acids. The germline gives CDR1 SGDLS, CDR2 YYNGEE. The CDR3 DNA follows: TGTGCCAGCAGCGTAGGGCAGTTTGGAAACACCATATATTTT. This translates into CASSVGQFGNTIYF.

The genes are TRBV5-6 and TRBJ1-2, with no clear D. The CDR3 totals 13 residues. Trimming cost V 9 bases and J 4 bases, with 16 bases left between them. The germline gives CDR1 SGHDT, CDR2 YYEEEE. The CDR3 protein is CATQPAGSYGYTF. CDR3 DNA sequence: TGTGCCACCCAGCCAGCAGGTAGCTATGGCTACACCTTC. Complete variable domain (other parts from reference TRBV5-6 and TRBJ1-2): DAGVTQSPTHLIKTRGQQVTLRCSPKSGHDTVSWYQQALGQGPQFIFQYYEEEERQRGNFPDRFSGHQFPNYSSELNVNALLLGDSALYLCATQPAGSYGYTFGSGTRLTVV.

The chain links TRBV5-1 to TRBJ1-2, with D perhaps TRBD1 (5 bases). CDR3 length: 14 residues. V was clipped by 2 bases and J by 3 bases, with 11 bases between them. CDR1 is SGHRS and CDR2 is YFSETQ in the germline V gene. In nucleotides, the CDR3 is TGCGCCAGCAGCTTCCAGGGAAGTCACTATGGCTACACCTTC. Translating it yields CASSFQGSHYGYTF. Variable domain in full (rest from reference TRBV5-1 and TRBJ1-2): KAGVTQTPRYLIKTRGQQVTLSCSPISGHRSVSWYQQTPGQGLQFLFEYFSETQRNKGNFPGRFSGRQFSNSRSEMNVSTLELGDSALYLCASSFQGSHYGYTFGSGTRLTVV.

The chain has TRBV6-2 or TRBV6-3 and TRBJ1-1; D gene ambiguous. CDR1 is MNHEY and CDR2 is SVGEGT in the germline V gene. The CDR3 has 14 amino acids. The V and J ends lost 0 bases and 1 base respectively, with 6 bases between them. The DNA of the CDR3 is TGTGCCAGCAGTTACTCCTCCCGGAACACTGAAGCTTTCTTT. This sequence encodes CASSYSSRNTEAFF.

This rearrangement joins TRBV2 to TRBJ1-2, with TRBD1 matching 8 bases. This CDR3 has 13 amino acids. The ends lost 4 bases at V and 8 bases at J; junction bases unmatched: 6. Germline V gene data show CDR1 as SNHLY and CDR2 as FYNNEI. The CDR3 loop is CASSGQGTIGYTF. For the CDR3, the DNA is TGTGCCAGCAGTGGACAGGGGACTATCGGCTACACCTTC.

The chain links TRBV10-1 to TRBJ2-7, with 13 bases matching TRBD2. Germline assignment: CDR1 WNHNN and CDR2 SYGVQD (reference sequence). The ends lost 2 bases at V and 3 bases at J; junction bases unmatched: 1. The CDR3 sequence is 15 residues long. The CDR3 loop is CASSEGLAGVYEQYF. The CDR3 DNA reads TGCGCCAGCAGTGAGGGACTAGCGGGGGTCTACGAGCAGTACTTC.

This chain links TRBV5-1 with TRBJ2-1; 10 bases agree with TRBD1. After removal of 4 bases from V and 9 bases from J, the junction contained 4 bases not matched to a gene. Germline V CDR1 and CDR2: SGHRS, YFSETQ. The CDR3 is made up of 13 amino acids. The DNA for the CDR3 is TGCGCCAGCAGCGGGACAGGGGAGGGTGAGCAGTTCTTC. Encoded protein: CASSGTGEGEQFF.

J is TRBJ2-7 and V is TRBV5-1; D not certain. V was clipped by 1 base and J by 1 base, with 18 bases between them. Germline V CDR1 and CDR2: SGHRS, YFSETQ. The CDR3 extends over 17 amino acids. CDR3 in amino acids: CASSLYSSAQASYEQYF. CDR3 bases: TGCGCCAGCAGCTTGTACAGTTCGGCCCAAGCATCCTACGAGCAGTACTTC.

CDR3 sequence (DNA): TGTGCCAGCAGCCCATTGACCGGGACAGGGAACATTCAGTACTTC. Translated, it gives CASSPLTGTGNIQYF. This rearrangement joins TRBV5-6 to TRBJ2-4; 9 bases are a match to TRBD1. The V and J ends lost 4 bases and 7 bases, in that order; junction bases with no gene match: 9. Germline V gene data show CDR1 as SGHDT and CDR2 as YYEEEE. This CDR3 contains 15 residues.

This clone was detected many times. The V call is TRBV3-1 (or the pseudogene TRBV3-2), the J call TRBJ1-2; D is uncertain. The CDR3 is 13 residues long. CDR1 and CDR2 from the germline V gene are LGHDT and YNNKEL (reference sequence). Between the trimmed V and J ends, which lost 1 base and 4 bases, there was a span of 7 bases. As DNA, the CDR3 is TGTGCCAGCAGCCAAGGAAACAGCTATGGCTACACCTTC. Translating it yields CASSQGNSYGYTF.

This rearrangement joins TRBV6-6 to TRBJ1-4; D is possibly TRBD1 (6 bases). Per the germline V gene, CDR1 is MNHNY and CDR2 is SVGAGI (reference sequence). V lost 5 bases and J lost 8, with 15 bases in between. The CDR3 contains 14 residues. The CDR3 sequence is CASSPRGGVEKLFF. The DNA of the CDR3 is TGTGCCAGCAGTCCCAGAGGGGGAGTCGAAAAACTGTTTTTT.

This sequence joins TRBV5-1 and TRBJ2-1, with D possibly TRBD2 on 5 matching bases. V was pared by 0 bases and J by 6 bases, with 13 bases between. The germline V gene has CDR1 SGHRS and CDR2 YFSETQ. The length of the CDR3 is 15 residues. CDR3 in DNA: TGCGCCAGCAGCTTGGCCGCTGGACTCTCCAATGAGCAGTTCTTC. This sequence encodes CASSLAAGLSNEQFF.

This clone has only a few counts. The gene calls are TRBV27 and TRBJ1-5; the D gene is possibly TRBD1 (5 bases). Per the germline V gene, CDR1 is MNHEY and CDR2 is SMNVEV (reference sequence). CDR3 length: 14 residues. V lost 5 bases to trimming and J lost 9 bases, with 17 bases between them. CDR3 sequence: CASSPGTPGGPQHF. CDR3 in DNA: TGTGCCAGCAGTCCGGGGACGCCCGGGGGGCCCCAGCATTTT.

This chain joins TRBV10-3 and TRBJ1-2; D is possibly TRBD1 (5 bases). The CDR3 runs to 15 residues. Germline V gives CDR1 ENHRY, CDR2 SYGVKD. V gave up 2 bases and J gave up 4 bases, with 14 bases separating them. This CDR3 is CAISETSQAVYGYTF. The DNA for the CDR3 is TGTGCCATCAGTGAGACCTCACAGGCGGTCTATGGCTACACCTTC.